Below, 27 T cell receptor beta chains from the same sample are listed, as sequenced in a study of blood T cell repertoires in COVID-19. Sequencing used immunoSEQ multiplex PCR; TCRdb keeps in-frame clones, though not all of them. The sample includes roughly 200,000 clones, more than 80% of them seen just once. Specimen: peripheral blood. The receptors come from a woman aged 55-75 years with acute or convalescent COVID-19.

The chain couples TRBV28 to TRBJ1-3; D might be TRBD1 (5 bases). Germline V CDR1 and CDR2: MDHEN, SYDVKM. The CDR3 length is 16 residues. Trimming stripped 7 bases from V and 4 bases from J, with 20 bases between. CDR3 loop: CASTHPAGPSGNTIYF. The DNA for the CDR3 is TGTGCCAGCACGCACCCGGCAGGGCCTTCGGGAAACACCATATATTTT.

V is TRBV21-1 and J is TRBJ1-5; TRBD1 is the table's D call and was not checked against the DNA. TRBV21-1 is assigned pseudogene status. The CDR3 covers 18 residues. The CDR3 region is CASSKVGQALWSNQPQHF. As DNA, the CDR3 is TGTGCCAGCAGCAAAGTTGGACAGGCCCTTTGGAGCAATCAGCCCCAGCATTTT.

This clone was recorded a few times. This rearrangement joins TRBV6-2 or TRBV6-3 to TRBJ1-4; D call uncertain. V was clipped by 0 bases and J by 8 bases, with 7 bases between them. Germline V gene sequence: CDR1 MNHEY, CDR2 SVGEGT. The length of the CDR3 is 13 residues. CDR3 region: CASSYSPEEKLFF. The CDR3 DNA sequence: TGTGCCAGCAGTTACTCGCCTGAGGAAAAACTGTTTTTT.

The CDR3 loop is CASRGGWDRAGEQFF. DNA of the CDR3: TGTGCCAGTAGAGGGGGCTGGGACAGGGCAGGTGAGCAGTTCTTC. The V gene is TRBV19, the J gene TRBJ2-1; TRBD1 aligns across 9 bases. V gave up 6 bases and J gave up 9 bases; unmatched junction bases: 12. The CDR3 consists of 15 residues. Germline V gives CDR1 LNHDA, CDR2 SQIVND (reference sequence). Full variable domain (remainder filled in from reference TRBV19 and TRBJ2-1): DGGITQSPKYLFRKEGQNVTLSCEQNLNHDAMYWYRQDPGQGLRLIYYSQIVNDFQKGDIAEGYSVSREKKESFPLTVTSAQKNPTAFYLCASRGGWDRAGEQFFGPGTRLTVL.

V and J are TRBV6-6 and TRBJ1-1, with D hard to call. The CDR3 contains 14 residues. Trimming cost V 6 bases and J 0 bases, with 11 bases left between them. The germline CDR1 and CDR2 sequences are MNHNY and SVGAGI (reference sequence). CDR3 loop: CASRAIDMNTEAFF. The CDR3 DNA sequence: TGTGCCAGCAGGGCCATAGACATGAACACTGAAGCTTTCTTT.

The chain's CDR3 is CASSPRTLYTYNEQFF. DNA of the CDR3: TGTGCCAGTAGTCCTCGGACACTTTATACCTACAATGAGCAGTTCTTC. The rearrangement links TRBV19 to TRBJ2-1; the D gene is possibly TRBD1 (5 bases). The CDR3 loop spans 16 amino acids. CDR1 is LNHDA, CDR2 SQIVND, per germline (reference sequence). The germline V and J ends were trimmed by 5 bases and 2 bases, with 16 bases remaining between them.

The chain uses TRBV7-8 and TRBJ1-2, with 9 bases lining up with TRBD1. CDR3 length equals 13 residues. Trimming took 5 bases from V and 6 from J; bases not matched to a gene: 4. In germline, CDR1 is SGHVS, CDR2 FQNEAQ. The DNA of the CDR3 is TGTGCCAGCAGCCGGGACAGGGTGAATGGCTACACCTTC. It translates to CASSRDRVNGYTF.

In this sample, this clone turned up a few times. The chain carries TRBV7-9 and TRBJ2-7, with a tentative D call TRBD2 (7 bases). This CDR3 is 14 amino acids long. Trimming pared 4 bases from V and 6 bases from J, leaving 16 bases between. Looked up from germline, CDR1 is SEHNR and CDR2 is FQNEAQ (reference sequence). DNA for the CDR3: TGTGCCAGCAGCTCGGACGCGGGGGCTCCCGAGCAGTACGTC. Its protein is CASSSDAGAPEQYV.

The chain is built from TRBV6-6 and TRBJ2-2; 11 positions agree with TRBD2. Germline V gene data show CDR1 as MNHNY and CDR2 as SVGAGI (reference sequence). V trimming: 4 bases; J trimming: 6 bases; junction bases outside the gene matches: 7. The CDR3 is made up of 16 amino acids. DNA of the CDR3: TGTGCCAGCAGTTTAATACTAGCGGGAGTTTCCGGGGAGCTGTTTTTT. It is translated as CASSLILAGVSGELFF.

V is TRBV7-8 and J is TRBJ2-7; 11 positions match TRBD2. V trimming: 6 bases; J trimming: 7 bases; junction bases outside the gene matches: 14. CDR1 is SGHVS and CDR2 is FQNEAQ in the germline V gene. This CDR3 has 16 amino acids. CDR3 residues: CASSSGLAGKGGEQYF. The CDR3 DNA is TGTGCCAGCAGTTCAGGACTAGCGGGTAAAGGAGGGGAGCAGTACTTC.

V is TRBV21-1 and J is TRBJ2-7; the listed D gene, TRBD2, was not tested against the DNA. TRBV21-1 is noted as a pseudogene. This CDR3 region has 14 residues. The CDR3 DNA follows: TGTGCCAGCAAAGCTGGGACTCCCTTCTACGAGCAGTACTTC. It specifies CASKAGTPFYEQYF.

CDR3 sequence (DNA): TGTGCCAGCAGCTCGGGGACTAGCGGGTTAGGCCAAGAGACCCAGTACTTC. Protein: CASSSGTSGLGQETQYF. The chain joins TRBV5-8 to TRBJ2-5; 12 nucleotides match TRBD2. Germline V gives CDR1 SGHTS, CDR2 YDEGEE. The CDR3 has 17 amino acids. J lost 1 base, V lost 3 bases, and 7 bases had no gene match.

V and J are TRBV13 and TRBJ2-7; D remains ambiguous. This CDR3 has 13 residues. Between the trimmed V and J ends, which lost 4 bases and 5 bases, there was a span of 12 bases. Germline lookup yields CDR1 PRHDT and CDR2 FYEKMQ (reference sequence). For the CDR3, the DNA is TGTGCCAGCAGCTCGGGTAGATCCCACGAGCAGTACGTC. It yields the protein CASSSGRSHEQYV.

The genes are TRBV18 and TRBJ1-2; the D gene is possibly TRBD1 (5 bases). There are 15 residues in the CDR3. Trimming removed 3 bases from V and 0 bases from J, with 11 bases in between. CDR1 and CDR2 from the germline V gene are KGHSH and LQKENI. CDR3 nucleotide sequence: TGTGCCAGCTCACCGACGACAGTAGCTAACTATGGCTACACCTTC. Protein: CASSPTTVANYGYTF.

CDR3 residues: CAGGRGMNTEAFF. The CDR3 coding sequence is TGTGCCGGGGGCCGGGGAATGAACACTGAAGCTTTCTTT. The V gene is TRBV9, the J gene TRBJ1-1; maybe TRBD1 (6 bases). Per germline, CDR1 SGDLS and CDR2 YYNGEE. Trimming removed 10 bases at V and 0 bases at J, with 13 bases between. The CDR3 is made up of 13 amino acids.

The chain links TRBV5-8 to TRBJ1-2, with TRBD1 matching 7 bases. CDR1 and CDR2 from the germline V gene are SGHTS and YDEGEE. This CDR3 region has 12 residues. V lost 5 bases and J lost 14; bases outside the gene matches: 12. DNA of the CDR3: TGTGCCAGCAGTCCCAGGGGGGCTCGCTGGACCTTC. Residues: CASSPRGARWTF.

The V and J genes are TRBV6-5 and TRBJ2-3, with 8 bases lining up with TRBD2. V was clipped by 6 bases and J by 6 bases; unmatched bases: 11. The CDR3 consists of 15 residues. Germline V gene sequence: CDR1 MNHEY, CDR2 SVGAGI. CDR3 sequence (DNA): TGTGCCAGCAGGGTAGCGGGAAGCCCACTCGATACGCAGTATTTT. Translated: CASRVAGSPLDTQYF.

This chain connects TRBV6-5 to TRBJ1-2; 7 bases map to TRBD1. The length of the CDR3 is 14 residues. Unmatched junction bases numbered 13, after V lost 8 bases and J lost 7 bases. The germline CDR1 and CDR2 sequences are MNHEY and SVGAGI. For the CDR3, the DNA is TGTGCCAGCGATCAAACAGGGGTTTCCGGTGGCTACACCTTC. It encodes CASDQTGVSGGYTF.

Worth noting for this clone: A read error may account for a junction end that differs from germline. The genes are TRBV7-7 and TRBJ2-5, with 8 nucleotides matching TRBD1. Germline V lookup: CDR1 SSHAT, CDR2 FNYEAQ (reference sequence). CDR3 size: 14 residues. DNA for the CDR3: TGTGCTAGCAGCTTCGACAGGGGCCAAGAGACCCAGTACTTC. The encoded protein is CASSFDRGQETQYF.

V is TRBV10-1 and J is TRBJ1-4; a weak D match, TRBD1 (5 bases). There are 16 residues in the CDR3. V lost 4 bases and J 8 bases, leaving 20 bases between the germline ends. Germline lookup yields CDR1 WNHNN and CDR2 SYGVQD (reference sequence). CDR3 coding DNA: TGCGCCAGCAGTGCGCCTATTGGGGCTGGGCGGGAAAAACTGTTTTTT. Translated, it gives CASSAPIGAGREKLFF.

The chain has TRBV5-4 and TRBJ2-3; 9 bases align to TRBD2. Germline V gene lookup returns CDR1 SGHNT and CDR2 YYREEE (reference sequence). J was trimmed by 0 bases and V by 0 bases; bases with no gene match: 5. The CDR3 spans 17 residues. The DNA for the CDR3 is TGTGCCAGCAGCTTGGGCGGGAGGGGGTTGAGCACAGATACGCAGTATTTT. Amino acid sequence: CASSLGGRGLSTDTQYF.

J is TRBJ2-1 and V is TRBV5-1; 12 bases map to TRBD2. Trimming removed 4 bases from V and 9 bases from J; junction bases left unmatched: 5. The CDR3 extends over 14 amino acids. Germline values: CDR1 SGHRS, CDR2 YFSETQ. CDR3 amino acids: CASSPLAGGSEQFF. For the CDR3, the DNA is TGCGCCAGCAGCCCACTAGCGGGAGGTAGTGAGCAGTTCTTC.

In its sample, this clone was seen once. The chain carries TRBV27 and TRBJ1-1; D unclear. Germline loops: CDR1 MNHEY, CDR2 SMNVEV (reference sequence). The CDR3 consists of 14 residues. The germline V and J ends were trimmed by 2 bases and 5 bases, with 12 bases remaining between them. As DNA, the CDR3 is TGTGCCAGCAGTTTAGAGGGCGTGGGGACTGAAGCTTTCTTT. Translating it yields CASSLEGVGTEAFF.

The table lists this clone with a few counts. The junction shows a germline mismatch at one end, possibly a read error. DNA for the CDR3: TGTGCCAGCAGCTTGATGGGGGCTTCGGACGAAAGACTGTTTTTT. Translation gives CASSLMGASDERLFF. The chain recombines TRBV5-4 with TRBJ1-4; tentative D call: TRBD1 (6 bases). The CDR3 runs to 15 residues. Germline V lookup: CDR1 SGHNT, CDR2 YYREEE (reference sequence).

DNA for the CDR3: TGTGCCAGCACTCCCCCAGCGGGCAGGGAAGCTGACGAGCAGTACTTC. Its translation is CASTPPAGREADEQYF. The chain couples TRBV7-3 to TRBJ2-7; a weak D match, TRBD2 (6 bases). Germline CDR1 and CDR2: SGHTA and FQGTGA. With 7 bases removed from V and 5 bases from J, the gap between germline ends came to 24 bases. The CDR3 is 16 residues long.

This chain links TRBV19 with TRBJ2-1; D not resolved. V lost 7 bases and J 5 bases, leaving 18 bases between the germline ends. CDR1 LNHDA and CDR2 SQIVND come from the germline V gene (reference sequence). The CDR3 spans 15 residues. The CDR3 DNA follows: TGTGCCAGTACGCCACGATGGGCCCACGACAATGAGCAGTTCTTC. It specifies CASTPRWAHDNEQFF.

The chain has TRBV9 and TRBJ1-6, with 7 bases fitting TRBD1. There are 15 residues in the CDR3. V lost 4 bases, J lost 8 bases, and 9 bases stayed unmatched. Germline CDR1 and CDR2: SGDLS and YYNGEE. CDR3 nucleotides: TGTGCCAGCAGCCCTGACGGACAGGAGTATTCACCCCTCCACTTT. Translation: CASSPDGQEYSPLHF.